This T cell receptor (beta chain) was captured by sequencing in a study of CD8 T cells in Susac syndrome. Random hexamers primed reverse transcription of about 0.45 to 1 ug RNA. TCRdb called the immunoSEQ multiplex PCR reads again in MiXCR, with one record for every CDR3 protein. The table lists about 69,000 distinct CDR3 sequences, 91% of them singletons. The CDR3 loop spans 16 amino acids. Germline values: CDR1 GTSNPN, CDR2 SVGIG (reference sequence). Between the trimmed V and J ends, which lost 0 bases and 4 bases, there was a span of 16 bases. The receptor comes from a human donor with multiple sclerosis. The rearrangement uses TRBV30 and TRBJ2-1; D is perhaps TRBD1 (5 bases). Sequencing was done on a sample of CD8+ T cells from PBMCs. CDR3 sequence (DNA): TGTGCCTGGAGTGTGCCCGGTATTAGGGGTTACAATGAGCAGTTCTTC. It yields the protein CAWSVPGIRGYNEQFF. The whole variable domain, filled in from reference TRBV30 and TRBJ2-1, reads SQTIHQWPATLVQPVGSPLSLECTVEGTSNPNLYWYRQAAGRGLQLLFYSVGIGQISSEVPQNLSASRPQDRQFILSSKKLLLSDSGFYLCAWSVPGIRGYNEQFFGPGTRLTVL.